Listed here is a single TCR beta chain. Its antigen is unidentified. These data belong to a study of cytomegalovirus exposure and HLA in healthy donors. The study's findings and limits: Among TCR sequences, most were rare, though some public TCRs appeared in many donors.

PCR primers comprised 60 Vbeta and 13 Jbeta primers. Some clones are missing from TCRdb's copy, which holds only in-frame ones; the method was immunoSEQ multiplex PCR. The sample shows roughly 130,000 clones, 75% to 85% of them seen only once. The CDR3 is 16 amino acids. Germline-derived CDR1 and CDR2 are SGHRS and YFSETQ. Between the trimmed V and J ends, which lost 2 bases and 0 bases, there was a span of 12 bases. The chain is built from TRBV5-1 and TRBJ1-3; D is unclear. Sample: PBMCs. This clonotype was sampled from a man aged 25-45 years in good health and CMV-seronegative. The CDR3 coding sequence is TGCGCCAGCAGCTTTGCCGATACTAGCTCTGGAAACACCATATATTTT. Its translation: CASSFADTSSGNTIYF.